A single T cell receptor beta chain is shown here with its context. The protocol was immunoSEQ multiplex PCR, while the TCRdb copy is restricted to in-frame clones and leaves out a portion. The sample holds more than 500,000 clones; 95% to 96% are singletons and the top ten take about 0.06%. These data belong to a study of shared clonotypes between healthy human individuals. Trimming took off 0 bases at V and 6 bases at J, with 9 bases between the two ends. Germline-derived CDR1 and CDR2 are SNHLY and FYNNEI. The CDR3 extends over 14 amino acids. The sample consisted of naive CD4+ T cells sorted from blood. Subset meaning: CD45RA+ positively selected. This clonotype originated in a woman between 25 and 40 years old in good health. The chain recombines TRBV2 with TRBJ2-1, with D unresolved. The CDR3 DNA is TGTGCCAGCAGTGAAGCGGCTAGTACCAATGAGCAGTTCTTC. It encodes CASSEAASTNEQFF.